Presented here are 10 T cell receptor beta chains from one specimen sequenced in a study of cytomegalovirus exposure and HLA in healthy donors. The PCR made use of 60 Vbeta and 13 Jbeta primers. Assay: immunoSEQ multiplex PCR; the TCRdb copy retains only in-frame clones and omits some. Here the sample table reports around 150,000 clones. Source material: PBMCs. Receptors originate from a woman aged 55-75 years in good health and CMV-seronegative.

The chain uses TRBV7-9 and TRBJ2-5; TRBD2 might be the D (6 bases). The CDR3 covers 10 residues. With 8 bases removed from V and 11 bases from J, the gap between germline ends came to 12 bases. Per germline, CDR1 SEHNR and CDR2 FQNEAQ (reference sequence). The DNA for the CDR3 is TGTGCCAGCTCGGGAGCTAGGCAGTACTTC. Encoded protein: CASSGARQYF. The variable domain in full, completed from reference TRBV7-9 and TRBJ2-5, reads DTGVSQNPRHKITKRGQNVTFRCDPISEHNRLYWYRQTLGQGPEFLTYFQNEAQLEKSRLLSDRFSAERPKGSFSTLEIQRTEQGDSAMYLCASSGARQYFGPGTRLLVL.

The chain links TRBV6-6 to TRBJ2-1, with 9 positions matching TRBD2. The CDR3 has 16 residues. Trimming cost V 0 bases and J 7 bases; bases outside gene matches: 7. Germline loops: CDR1 MNHNY, CDR2 SVGAGI (reference sequence). The CDR3 DNA sequence: TGTGCCAGCAGTTACTCGAGTAGCGGGAGTCGGAATGAGCAGTTCTTC. Amino acid sequence: CASSYSSSGSRNEQFF.

This chain links TRBV19 with TRBJ1-5, with D possibly TRBD1 on 6 matching bases. V lost 4 bases, J lost 4 bases, and 8 bases lay in between. Germline CDR1 is LNHDA and CDR2 is SQIVND (reference sequence). The CDR3 runs to 13 residues. The CDR3 region is CASSRDTNQPQHF. As DNA, the CDR3 is TGTGCCAGTAGTAGGGACACTAATCAGCCCCAGCATTTT.

This chain joins TRBV5-8 and TRBJ1-4; possible D gene TRBD1, 5 bases. The germline CDR1 and CDR2 sequences are SGHTS and YDEGEE. The length of the CDR3 is 14 residues. The ends were cut back, 4 bases at V and 4 bases at J, with 11 bases in the middle. The CDR3 here is CASSLDTLNEKLFF. The CDR3 DNA reads TGTGCCAGCAGCCTGGACACGCTTAATGAAAAACTGTTTTTT. Using reference TRBV5-8 and TRBJ1-4 for the parts outside the CDR3, the full variable domain is EAGVTQSPTHLIKTRGQQATLRCSPISGHTSVYWYQQALGLGLQFLLWYDEGEERNRGNFPPRFSGRQFPNYSSELNVNALELEDSALYLCASSLDTLNEKLFFGSGTQLSVL.

The CDR3 nucleotides are TGTGCCAGCAGCCTTGACAGGGGAGGGGTTGAGCAGTACTTC. It is translated as CASSLDRGGVEQYF. This chain joins TRBV7-2 and TRBJ2-7, with D possibly being TRBD1 (8 bases). In germline, CDR1 is SGHTA, CDR2 FQGNSA. The germline V and J ends were trimmed by 5 bases and 7 bases, with 18 bases remaining between them. This CDR3 has 14 amino acids.

The chain employs TRBV15 and TRBJ2-2; perhaps TRBD1 as D (7 bases). CDR3 length: 16 amino acids. CDR1 and CDR2 (germline): LNHNV, YYDKDF (reference sequence). With 1 base removed from V and 6 bases from J, the gap between germline ends came to 15 bases. The CDR3 sequence: CATSRVPGGTPGELFF. Written as DNA, the CDR3 is TGTGCCACCAGCAGAGTGCCAGGGGGGACACCCGGGGAGCTGTTTTTT.

V usage is TRBV6-1 and J usage is TRBJ1-1; D unclear. The germline V and J ends were trimmed by 3 bases and 0 bases, with 5 bases remaining between them. This CDR3 spans 13 amino acids. Germline-derived CDR1 and CDR2 are MNHNS and SASEGT. CDR3 nucleotides: TGTGCCAGCAGTGAGCGGGTGAACACTGAAGCTTTCTTT. Its translation is CASSERVNTEAFF.

CDR3 in amino acids: CASHPGQKNTEAFF. The CDR3 DNA follows: TGTGCCAGTCACCCGGGACAGAAAAACACTGAAGCTTTCTTT. This sequence joins TRBV19 and TRBJ1-1; 7 positions match TRBD1. The CDR3 is made up of 14 amino acids. The germline CDR1 and CDR2 sequences are LNHDA and SQIVND (reference sequence). V was clipped by 8 bases and J by 2 bases; unmatched bases: 8.

This rearrangement joins TRBV4-1 to TRBJ1-1; D ambiguous. Trimming stripped 2 bases from V and 1 base from J, with 5 bases between. The CDR3 runs 13 residues. Per the germline V gene, CDR1 is MGHRA and CDR2 is YSYEKL. This chain's CDR3 is CASSQIGNTEAFF. CDR3 coding DNA: TGCGCCAGCAGCCAAATCGGGAACACTGAAGCTTTCTTT.

The chain is built from TRBV7-3 and TRBJ1-2; D is ambiguous. Looked up from germline, CDR1 is SGHTA and CDR2 is FQGTGA. The CDR3 spans 14 residues. The V end lost 5 bases, the J end lost 4 bases, and 14 bases lay between the germline ends. In DNA, the CDR3 is TGTGCCAGCAGCCAAGGCATCGCGGTCTATGGCTACACCTTC. This sequence encodes CASSQGIAVYGYTF.